Listed below are T cell receptor beta chains from one sample, sequenced in a study of blood T cell repertoires in COVID-19. Assay used: immunoSEQ multiplex PCR; TCRdb lists only in-frame clones, some missing. The data show about 280,000 clones, roughly 80% seen once. Input material: PBMCs or T cells enriched from blood (not recorded which). These receptors were collected from a man in his forties or fifties who had been exposed to COVID-19. Each CDR3 is given with its conserved first and last residue. Fields, in order: J gene, V gene, CDR3 protein.

>TRBJ1-1|TRBV5-1
CASSPAGQSLGAFF
>TRBJ2-1|TRBV29-1
CSGGRRKTGTSGYNEQFF
>TRBJ2-3|TRBV3-1/TRBV3-2
CASSLTSGSPADTQYF
>TRBJ1-4|TRBV3-1/TRBV3-2
CASSQRARVLFF
>TRBJ2-5|TRBV28
CASSSPGQKLQETQYF
>TRBJ2-7|TRBV6-5
CASRMGDSNYEQYF
>TRBJ1-1|TRBV7-9
CASSPQGYGVTEAFF
>TRBJ1-1|TRBV7-9
CASRGSNLNTEAFF
>TRBJ2-7|TRBV7-9
CASSPPSERESSYEQYF
>TRBJ2-2|TRBV2
CASSEPGTSGRIVITGELFF
>TRBJ2-7|TRBV12-5
CASGLQHIREQYF
>TRBJ2-5|TRBV11-2
CASSLGGTKRETQYF
>TRBJ2-1|TRBV30
CAWRKAGGDHEQFF
>TRBJ1-5|TRBV7-6
CASSTSGLSNQPQHF
>TRBJ1-3|TRBV19
CASAGVSGNTIYF
>TRBJ2-7|TRBV21-1
CASKMGGEQYF
>TRBJ2-1|TRBV5-4
CASRYKAGTGYNEQFF
>TRBJ2-1|TRBV6-4
CASSDRGHNEQFF
>TRBJ2-3|TRBV29-1
CSVVPSASTDTQYF
>TRBJ2-3|TRBV6-5
CASSPNPYTDTQYF
>TRBJ1-2|TRBV3-1/TRBV3-2
CASSPANYGYTF
>TRBJ1-5|TRBV15
CATSSATGLGQPQHF
>TRBJ1-1|TRBV18
CASSLGQGSLNTEAFF
>TRBJ1-5|TRBV20-1
CSASKGSVPQHF
>TRBJ2-7|TRBV11-3
CASSLVDPGLAGESYEQYF
>TRBJ2-5|TRBV11-2
CASSLEPAFSGTDKETQYF
>TRBJ2-3|TRBV18
CASSTSPDTQYF
>TRBJ1-3|TRBV9
CASSVASRALAGNTIYF
>TRBJ1-4|TRBV18
CASSRDRDTTKLFF
>TRBJ1-1|TRBV21-1
CASSPSGGYPTEAFF
>TRBJ2-7|TRBV27
CASSLSSGGTYEQYF
>TRBJ1-4|TRBV2
CASTKGRDRGEKLFF
>TRBJ2-3|TRBV10-3
CAISDRRREGQGADTQYF
>TRBJ1-1|TRBV5-1
CASSLDRGQSEAFF
>TRBJ2-5|TRBV27
CASLKTLADPQETQYF
>TRBJ1-2|TRBV27
CASSLGGETGLYGYTF
>TRBJ2-7|TRBV6-6
CASRERLAGAHEQYF
>TRBJ1-5|TRBV7-4
CASSLEPGVRRENQPQHF
>TRBJ2-1|TRBV7-3
CASSRNGGEQFF
>TRBJ2-1|TRBV25-1
CASRETSGPLNEQFF